One T cell receptor (beta chain) is described in this entry. Its antigen remains unknown. These data belong to a study of monozygotic twins with inflammatory bowel disease. In germline, CDR1 is SGDLS, CDR2 YYNGEE. The CDR3 has 15 residues. Regarding the study as a whole: Among IBD patients, fewer clonotypes were shared with others than among healthy twins, especially with disease activity.

Each donor supplied roughly 2.5 ml of blood. Template switching appended UMIs that held a 6-nucleotide sample barcode. Two rounds of nested PCR, of roughly 17 and 9 cycles, were run on TCRalpha and TCRbeta cDNA. Following a re-call of the 5' RACE reads, TCRdb has one entry per CDR3 protein and lacks DNA. The specimen's table records approximately 120,000 distinct CDR3 sequences. This receptor was identified in a human donor with ulcerative colitis or Crohn's disease, or a healthy co-twin of an affected twin (not recorded which). The source material was blood. This chain uses TRBV9 with TRBJ2-1; the TCRdb D gene call, TRBD2, has no DNA to confirm it. CDR3 residues: CASSISREPNNEQFF.